The 2 T cell receptor beta chains below were found in one sample sequenced in a study of blood T cell repertoires in COVID-19. Produced via immunoSEQ multiplex PCR; TCRdb's table is partial and in-frame only. The top ten clones hold roughly 6.7% of a sample with a few hundred thousand clones, more than 70% of them seen once. Material: peripheral blood. The receptors derive from a man aged 18 to 29 who had recovered from COVID-19.

V gene TRBV11-2 combines with J gene TRBJ2-3; 7 positions match TRBD2. The CDR3 runs to 14 residues. Germline CDR1 and CDR2: SGHAT and FQNNGV. V lost 8 bases and J lost 2; bases outside the gene matches: 7. For the CDR3, the DNA is TGTGCCAGCCGGACTAGTCCTCACACAGATACGCAGTATTTT. Residues: CASRTSPHTDTQYF.

V gene TRBV5-1 combines with J gene TRBJ2-7, with a weak D call TRBD2 (5 bases). The V and J ends lost 0 bases and 5 bases respectively, with 21 bases between them. Germline assignment: CDR1 SGHRS and CDR2 YFSETQ. The CDR3 sequence is 17 residues long. The DNA of the CDR3 is TGCGCCAGCAGCTTGGGGGTGATGAGTAGCGAGGCCGACGAGCAGTACTTC. Translation gives CASSLGVMSSEADEQYF.